Shown below are 11 T cell receptor beta chains from a single sample sequenced in a study of blood T cell repertoires in COVID-19. Libraries were prepared by immunoSEQ multiplex PCR; TCRdb keeps only in-frame clonotypes and omits some of them. Seen here are around 200,000 clones, roughly 86% observed once, and the top ten hold 10%. The sequenced sample was PBMCs or T cells enriched from blood (not recorded which). The receptors were sampled from a man younger than 35 with acute COVID-19.

The chain links TRBV11-3 to TRBJ2-7, with TRBD1 identical over 8 bases. V dropped 3 bases and J dropped 1; count of bases not matched to a gene: 5. Per the germline V gene, CDR1 is SGHNT and CDR2 is YENEEA. The CDR3 has 15 residues. This CDR3 reads CASSFRDRSSYEQYF. The CDR3, as DNA: TGTGCCAGCAGCTTCCGGGACAGGTCGTCCTACGAGCAGTACTTC.

The chain links TRBV27 to TRBJ2-7, with a weak D call TRBD2 (6 bases). There are 12 residues in the CDR3. The V gene's germline CDR1 is MNHEY and CDR2 SMNVEV (reference sequence). The germline V and J ends were trimmed by 5 bases and 4 bases, with 9 bases remaining between them. This CDR3 reads CASSDGGYEQYF. CDR3 DNA: TGTGCCAGCAGTGACGGAGGGTACGAGCAGTACTTC.

The table lists this clone with a count of one. V usage is TRBV29-1 and J usage is TRBJ1-3, with TRBD1 matching 7 bases. The CDR3 is 16 residues long. Germline CDR1 reads SQVTM; CDR2 reads ANQGSEA. The V segment lost 5 bases and the J segment 0 bases; nucleotides outside the gene matches: 10. CDR3 loop: CSVQLGTANSGNTIYF. Written as DNA, the CDR3 is TGCAGCGTTCAACTCGGGACAGCCAACTCTGGAAACACCATATATTTT. The whole variable domain, remainder taken from reference TRBV29-1 and TRBJ1-3, is SAVISQKPSRDICQRGTSLTIQCQVDSQVTMMFWYRQQPGQSLTLIATANQGSEATYESGFVIDKFPISRPNLTFSTLTVSNMSPEDSSIYLCSVQLGTANSGNTIYFGEGSWLTVV.

Turning to this clone: The same CDR3 is also encoded by other DNA sequences in this sample. The chain's CDR3 is CASSYSGTVDEKLFF. The CDR3 DNA reads TGTGCCAGCAGTTATTCCGGGACAGTAGATGAAAAACTGTTTTTT. This rearrangement joins TRBV6-5 to TRBJ1-4; 7 nucleotides line up with TRBD1. Germline-derived CDR1 and CDR2 are MNHEY and SVGAGI. Trimming removed 3 bases from V and 6 bases from J; junction bases left unmatched: 7. This CDR3 contains 15 residues.

The rearrangement uses TRBV27 and TRBJ2-3; perhaps TRBD2 as D (6 bases). V lost 5 bases to trimming and J lost 3 bases, with 18 bases between them. Looked up from germline, CDR1 is MNHEY and CDR2 is SMNVEV (reference sequence). The CDR3 is 16 amino acids. The CDR3 is CASSPLSRGETDTQYF. The CDR3 bases are TGTGCCAGCAGTCCTCTCTCGCGCGGGGAGACAGATACGCAGTATTTT.

The rearrangement uses TRBV6-9 and TRBJ2-7; TRBD1 is a possible D gene (5 bases). CDR1 is MNHGY, CDR2 SVAAGI, per germline. The V gene lost 7 bases and the J gene lost 5 bases, with 15 bases spanning the gap. This CDR3 has 13 amino acids. The CDR3 protein is CASTTPGRDEQYF. The CDR3 coding sequence is TGTGCCAGCACCACGCCAGGGCGCGACGAGCAGTACTTC.

The chain couples TRBV18 to TRBJ1-1; D is uncertain. Germline-derived CDR1 and CDR2 are KGHSH and LQKENI. There are 14 residues in the CDR3. V lost 3 bases and J 0 bases, leaving 8 bases between the germline ends. Written as DNA, the CDR3 is TGTGCCAGCTCACCTAATCAGATGAACACTGAAGCTTTCTTT. It encodes CASSPNQMNTEAFF. Together with reference TRBV18 and TRBJ1-1, the CDR3 gives the full variable domain: NAGVMQNPRHLVRRRGQEARLRCSPMKGHSHVYWYRQLPEEGLKFMVYLQKENIIDESGMPKERFSAEFPKEGPSILRIQQVVRGDSAAYFCASSPNQMNTEAFFGQGTRLTVV.

V is TRBV4-3 and J is TRBJ2-1, with TRBD1 as a possible D gene (6 bases). The CDR3 is made up of 15 amino acids. V lost 0 bases to trimming and J lost 6 bases, with 12 bases between them. The germline V gene encodes CDR1 LGHNA and CDR2 YSLEER. In DNA form, the CDR3 reads TGCGCCAGCAGCCAAGATTGGACAGTATCCAATGAGCAGTTCTTC. Encoded protein: CASSQDWTVSNEQFF.

This rearrangement joins TRBV3-1 (or the pseudogene TRBV3-2) to TRBJ2-1, with 10 nucleotides matching TRBD2. With V trimmed by 2 bases and J by 8 bases, 9 bases remained unmatched. Germline assignment: CDR1 LGHDT and CDR2 YNNKEL (reference sequence). The CDR3 runs to 16 residues. The CDR3 sequence is CASSQTSAGGSDEQFF. The CDR3 nucleotides are TGTGCCAGCAGCCAAACATCAGCGGGAGGGTCTGATGAGCAGTTCTTC.

This clone was seen just once. The V call is TRBV27, the J call TRBJ2-5; D is perhaps TRBD2 (6 bases). The CDR3 is 13 residues long. The germline V and J ends were trimmed by 7 bases and 2 bases, with 11 bases remaining between them. The germline gives CDR1 MNHEY, CDR2 SMNVEV (reference sequence). The CDR3 nucleotides read TGTGCCAGCAAGGTAGCGGCTCAAGAGACCCAGTACTTC. As protein: CASKVAAQETQYF.

A single count supports this clone. The CDR3 coding sequence is TGTGCCACCAGTGGTACAGAGTCCTATGGCTACACCTTC. Residues: CATSGTESYGYTF. This rearrangement joins TRBV24-1 to TRBJ1-2; D call uncertain. This CDR3 comprises 13 residues. The V end was cut by 5 bases, the J end by 4 bases, with 10 bases between. Germline V gene data show CDR1 as KGHDR and CDR2 as SFDVKD.